These T cell receptor beta chains were read from a single sample in a study of beta chain features in type 1 diabetes. Generated by immunoSEQ multiplex PCR, the TCRdb table keeps only in-frame clones and is missing some. The repertoire has nearly 350,000 clones, 9.3% of them found once; the top ten carry around 1%. The sequenced material came from central memory CD4+ T cells from blood. The receptor set was obtained from a man aged 25 to 40 with type 1 diabetes. The CDR3 runs from the conserved cysteine through the conserved F or W. Each record gives: J gene, V gene, D gene, clone size, CDR3 protein, CDR3 DNA. D genes are given only for firm matches. The size entry is marked missing in some rows and otherwise reads once, few, many or a size class.

J gene: TRBJ1-6
V gene: TRBV14
D gene: NA
clone size: NA
CDR3 protein: CASSQAGSYNSPLHF
CDR3 DNA: TGTGCCAGCAGCCAAGCAGGGTCCTATAATTCACCCCTCCACTTT

J gene: TRBJ2-3
V gene: TRBV5-4
D gene: NA
clone size: NA
CDR3 protein: CASSPPPQGPDTQYF
CDR3 DNA: TGTGCCAGCAGCCCGCCTCCCCAGGGCCCAGATACGCAGTATTTT

J gene: TRBJ2-5
V gene: TRBV6-1
D gene: NA
clone size: NA
CDR3 protein: CASRNQETQYF
CDR3 DNA: TGTGCCAGCAGAAATCAAGAGACCCAGTACTTC

J gene: TRBJ1-3
V gene: TRBV7-2
D gene: NA
clone size: few
CDR3 protein: CASSPQRNTIYF
CDR3 DNA: TGTGCCAGCAGCCCACAGAGAAACACCATATATTTT

J gene: TRBJ1-5
V gene: TRBV7-2
D gene: NA
clone size: NA
CDR3 protein: CASSLENPNQPQHF
CDR3 DNA: TGTGCCAGCAGCTTAGAAAACCCAAATCAGCCCCAGCATTTT

J gene: TRBJ2-5
V gene: TRBV28
D gene: TRBD1
clone size: NA
CDR3 protein: CASSGRDRGLRETQYF
CDR3 DNA: TGTGCCAGCAGCGGCCGGGACAGGGGTCTTCGGGAGACCCAGTACTTC

J gene: TRBJ2-3
V gene: TRBV4-3
D gene: TRBD2
clone size: many
CDR3 protein: CASSQDLQRGGTDTQYF
CDR3 DNA: TGCGCCAGCAGCCAAGATCTCCAGCGGGGGGGCACAGATACGCAGTATTTT

J gene: TRBJ1-1
V gene: TRBV19
D gene: NA
clone size: NA
CDR3 protein: CASSINPRGDTEAFF
CDR3 DNA: TGTGCCAGTAGTATTAACCCCCGGGGCGACACTGAAGCTTTCTTT

J gene: TRBJ2-1
V gene: TRBV7-2
D gene: NA
clone size: few
CDR3 protein: CASRDLRGSPFTNEQFF
CDR3 DNA: TGTGCCAGCAGGGACCTTAGGGGGTCCCCGTTTACAAATGAGCAGTTCTTC

J gene: TRBJ2-5
V gene: TRBV18
D gene: NA
clone size: NA
CDR3 protein: CASSPPTRLNQETQYF
CDR3 DNA: TGTGCCAGCTCACCTCCGACTAGATTGAACCAAGAGACCCAGTACTTC

J gene: TRBJ1-2
V gene: TRBV4-3
D gene: NA
clone size: NA
CDR3 protein: CASSQDGPRGARGYGYTF
CDR3 DNA: TGCGCCAGCAGCCAAGATGGCCCCCGGGGGGCGCGGGGTTATGGCTACACCTTC

J gene: TRBJ1-6
V gene: TRBV6-5
D gene: TRBD1
clone size: many
CDR3 protein: CASSYNRGGSPLHF
CDR3 DNA: TGTGCCAGCAGTTACAACAGGGGTGGGTCACCCCTCCACTTT

J gene: TRBJ2-1
V gene: TRBV7-2
D gene: TRBD2
clone size: few
CDR3 protein: CASSLAATSGGDNEQFF
CDR3 DNA: TGTGCCAGCAGCTTAGCGGCCACTAGCGGGGGGGACAATGAGCAGTTCTTC

J gene: TRBJ1-2
V gene: TRBV7-2
D gene: NA
clone size: NA
CDR3 protein: CASRLGGPIYHGYTF
CDR3 DNA: TGTGCCAGCAGACTAGGAGGGCCGATCTATCATGGCTACACCTTC

J gene: TRBJ2-7
V gene: TRBV11-2
D gene: NA
clone size: few
CDR3 protein: CASSLAPHYEQYF
CDR3 DNA: TGTGCCAGCAGCTTAGCCCCCCACTACGAGCAGTACTTC

J gene: TRBJ1-3
V gene: TRBV5-1
D gene: NA
clone size: NA
CDR3 protein: CASSLTGGNTIYF
CDR3 DNA: TGCGCCAGCAGCTTGACAGGGGGAAACACCATATATTTT

J gene: TRBJ1-4
V gene: TRBV6-6
D gene: NA
clone size: many
CDR3 protein: CASRGLEKLFF
CDR3 DNA: TGTGCCAGCAGAGGTTTGGAAAAACTGTTTTTT

J gene: TRBJ1-5
V gene: TRBV5-6
D gene: NA
clone size: NA
CDR3 protein: CASSYGRPEGPQHF
CDR3 DNA: TGTGCCAGCAGCTACGGCAGGCCGGAGGGGCCCCAGCATTTT

J gene: TRBJ2-3
V gene: TRBV5-6
D gene: NA
clone size: few
CDR3 protein: CASSWDRSDTQYF
CDR3 DNA: TGTGCCAGCAGCTGGGACCGGTCAGATACGCAGTATTTT

J gene: TRBJ1-2
V gene: TRBV7-9
D gene: TRBD1
clone size: few
CDR3 protein: CASSSDRGLRPYGYTF
CDR3 DNA: TGTGCCAGCAGCTCGGACAGGGGTCTGCGTCCCTATGGCTACACCTTC

J gene: TRBJ1-4
V gene: TRBV2
D gene: TRBD1
clone size: NA
CDR3 protein: CASSPGQGIKLFF
CDR3 DNA: TGTGCCAGCAGTCCGGGACAGGGGATAAAACTGTTTTTT

J gene: TRBJ2-7
V gene: TRBV11-2
D gene: NA
clone size: NA
CDR3 protein: CASSQAYEQYF
CDR3 DNA: TGTGCCAGCAGCCAAGCCTACGAGCAGTACTTC

J gene: TRBJ2-2
V gene: TRBV7-2
D gene: NA
clone size: NA
CDR3 protein: CASSLVRAGTGELFF
CDR3 DNA: TGTGCCAGCAGCTTAGTCAGGGCGGGCACCGGGGAGCTGTTTTTT

J gene: TRBJ1-2
V gene: TRBV7-9
D gene: TRBD1
clone size: few
CDR3 protein: CASSPRTGNYGYTF
CDR3 DNA: TGTGCCAGCAGCCCACGGACAGGCAACTATGGCTACACCTTC

J gene: TRBJ2-7
V gene: TRBV7-9
D gene: NA
clone size: few
CDR3 protein: CASSLTSYEQYF
CDR3 DNA: TGTGCCAGCAGCTTAACATCTTACGAGCAGTACTTC

J gene: TRBJ1-1
V gene: TRBV7-9
D gene: NA
clone size: NA
CDR3 protein: CASSLESSYTEAFF
CDR3 DNA: TGTGCCAGCAGCTTAGAATCCAGTTACACTGAAGCTTTCTTT